The 32 T cell receptor beta chains below come from one sample, sequenced in a study of vaccination and CD4 T cells after COVID-19. These receptors have no identified antigens. With the Oncomine TCR Beta short-read assay, DNA from cultured CD4+ T cells was sequenced. TCRdb fed the PCR reads into MiXCR, producing one record per CDR3 protein. The sample yields roughly 12,000 distinct CDR3 sequences, more than 30% seen once. Sample treatment: approximately 10-day PBMC culture with coronavirus spike peptide pools or control peptides (ViraFEST assay). Sample: CD4+ T cells from blood, cultured in vitro, taken after SARS-CoV-2 vaccination. The receptors were gathered from a human donor who had recovered from COVID-19.

This chain connects TRBV7-9 to TRBJ1-2; 11 nucleotides match TRBD1. The V gene's germline CDR1 is SEHNR and CDR2 FQNEAQ (reference sequence). CDR3 size: 14 residues. V lost 5 bases, J lost 3 bases, and 2 bases stayed unmatched. In DNA, the CDR3 is TGTGCCAGCAGCCCGGGACAGGGGGACTATGGCTACACCTTC. As protein: CASSPGQGDYGYTF.

The rearrangement links TRBV5-6 to TRBJ1-5, with D tentatively TRBD1 (6 bases). The ends were cut back, 4 bases at V and 7 bases at J, with 15 bases in the middle. Germline V gene data show CDR1 as SGHDT and CDR2 as YYEEEE. The CDR3 covers 14 residues. The CDR3 reads CASSLQGSQQPQHF. The CDR3 DNA follows: TGTGCCAGCAGCCTACAGGGATCTCAGCAGCCCCAGCATTTT.

This clonotype has just a few counts. V gene TRBV29-1 combines with J gene TRBJ1-1; TRBD1 might be the D (5 bases). The CDR3 covers 16 residues. V lost 6 bases to trimming and J lost 0 bases, with 20 bases between them. Germline loops: CDR1 SQVTM, CDR2 ANQGSEA. CDR3 nucleotide sequence: TGCAGCGTCCTCGGAACACAGGCCAAATTGAACACTGAAGCTTTCTTT. Protein product: CSVLGTQAKLNTEAFF.

The V call is TRBV6-5, the J call TRBJ1-1; weak D call: TRBD1 (6 bases). This CDR3 spans 12 amino acids. CDR1 is MNHEY and CDR2 is SVGAGI in the germline V gene. Trimming shortened V by 4 bases and J by 7 bases, and 10 bases separated the two germline ends. As DNA, the CDR3 is TGTGCCAGCAGTTCACAGGGACTTGAAGCTTTCTTT. As protein: CASSSQGLEAFF.

V and J are TRBV11-2 and TRBJ2-7; 8 bases align to TRBD1. The CDR3 consists of 14 residues. Germline loops: CDR1 SGHAT, CDR2 FQNNGV. Trimming took 5 bases from V and 7 from J; bases not matched to a gene: 10. The CDR3: CASSQRQGLGEQYF. The CDR3 coding sequence is TGTGCCAGCAGCCAAAGACAGGGGCTGGGGGAGCAGTACTTC.

This sequence joins TRBV7-2 and TRBJ2-5; D is ambiguous. V lost 3 bases, J lost 3 bases, and 8 bases lay in between. The CDR3 has 13 residues. The germline V gene has CDR1 SGHTA and CDR2 FQGNSA. The CDR3 region is CASSFPPEETQYF. The DNA of the CDR3 is TGTGCCAGCAGCTTCCCGCCGGAAGAGACCCAGTACTTC.

This clonotype was observed a handful of times. The chain combines TRBV20-1 with TRBJ2-7; D unclear. The germline V gene encodes CDR1 DFQATT and CDR2 SNEGSKA (reference sequence). The CDR3 totals 12 residues. V lost 3 bases and J lost 2, with 8 bases in between. The CDR3 nucleotides are TGCAGTGCTAGGAGACGGACCTACGAGCAGTACTTC. Encoded protein: CSARRRTYEQYF.

This clonotype was recorded a few times. The chain carries TRBV6-5 and TRBJ2-1; D remains ambiguous. Per the germline V gene, CDR1 is MNHEY and CDR2 is SVGAGI. Trimming removed 0 bases at V and 6 bases at J, with 12 bases between. The CDR3 extends over 15 amino acids. The CDR3 DNA reads as TGTGCCAGCAGTTACTCGATCCGGCAGGCCAATGAGCAGTTCTTC. Amino acids: CASSYSIRQANEQFF.

The chain is built from TRBV4-3 and TRBJ2-7; D gene unclear. Trimming removed 0 bases from V and 3 bases from J, with 21 bases in between. Germline V gives CDR1 LGHNA, CDR2 YSLEER. The length of the CDR3 is 18 residues. The DNA for the CDR3 is TGCGCCAGCAGCCAAGAGATTGCCGGGCGGAGCTTCCTCTACGAGCAGTACTTC. It translates to CASSQEIAGRSFLYEQYF.

The V gene is TRBV28, the J gene TRBJ2-5, with 10 bases aligning to TRBD2. Trimming removed 2 bases from V and 1 base from J; junction bases left unmatched: 4. CDR1 and CDR2 from the germline V gene are MDHEN and SYDVKM. CDR3 length: 16 residues. DNA of the CDR3: TGTGCCAGCAGTTTAGGGCTAGCGGGAGCCCAAGAGACCCAGTACTTC. Translated, it gives CASSLGLAGAQETQYF.

This clonotype occurred a few times. This rearrangement joins TRBV20-1 to TRBJ2-3; D is possibly TRBD1 or TRBD2 (5 bases each). The CDR3 covers 14 residues. Germline-derived CDR1 and CDR2 are DFQATT and SNEGSKA (reference sequence). V shed 6 bases and J shed 1 base, with 14 bases lying between them. CDR3 protein: CSALWDRRTDTQYF. The CDR3 nucleotides are TGCAGTGCCCTATGGGACCGCCGCACAGATACGCAGTATTTT.

The chain has TRBV7-2 and TRBJ1-2; a possible D gene is TRBD1 (5 bases). The germline V gene encodes CDR1 SGHTA and CDR2 FQGNSA. The CDR3 is 13 amino acids. Deletions cut 4 bases from V and 3 bases from J, with 9 bases between. Here the CDR3 DNA reads TGTGCCAGCAGCTCACAGGTACACTATGGCTACACCTTC. Amino acids: CASSSQVHYGYTF.

This clonotype came up a few times. The chain links TRBV6-1 to TRBJ1-6; D gene uncertain. Per the germline V gene, CDR1 is MNHNS and CDR2 is SASEGT. V lost 5 bases, J lost 10 bases, and 6 bases lay in between. The CDR3 spans 11 residues. The DNA of the CDR3 is TGTGCCAGCAGTAATAGCTCACCCCTCCACTTT. This translates into CASSNSSPLHF.

The chain joins TRBV5-1 to TRBJ2-1; D gene uncertain. Germline lookup yields CDR1 SGHRS and CDR2 YFSETQ. Trimming removed 1 base at V and 5 bases at J, with 1 base between. The CDR3 spans 11 residues. The CDR3 region has the DNA TGCGCCAGCAGCTTGAACAATGAGCAGTTCTTC. It is translated as CASSLNNEQFF.

There are a few counts of this clonotype. V is TRBV19 and J is TRBJ2-1, with a tentative D call TRBD2 (5 bases). The germline CDR1 and CDR2 sequences are LNHDA and SQIVND (reference sequence). V was cut by 4 bases and J by 7 bases, with 14 bases left in between. The CDR3 has 14 amino acids. The CDR3 nucleotides read TGTGCCAGTAGTAGATCCAGGACGGGAAATGAGCAGTTCTTC. Its protein product is CASSRSRTGNEQFF.

This clonotype occurred a few times. V is TRBV6-2 or TRBV6-3 and J is TRBJ1-2; D possibly corresponds to TRBD1 (5 bases). The CDR3 consists of 16 residues. CDR1 and CDR2 from the germline V gene are MNHEY and SVGEGT. Deletions cut 0 bases from V and 5 bases from J, with 16 bases between. The CDR3 here is CASSYSSSRDGYGYTF. The CDR3 nucleotides are TGTGCCAGCAGTTACTCGAGTTCCAGGGATGGGTATGGCTACACCTTC.

The chain joins TRBV6-2 or TRBV6-3 to TRBJ1-1; D remains ambiguous. In germline, CDR1 is MNHEY, CDR2 SVGEGT. The CDR3 totals 16 residues. V was trimmed by 3 bases and J by 1 base, leaving 15 bases between them. CDR3 amino acids: CASSYGGGSSNTEAFF. The CDR3 region has the DNA TGTGCCAGCAGTTATGGTGGCGGGAGTTCGAACACTGAAGCTTTCTTT.

CDR3 bases: TGTGCCAGCAGTTACTCGATAAGCAGGGCCAATGGCTACACCTTC. This sequence encodes CASSYSISRANGYTF. The chain employs TRBV6-5 and TRBJ1-2; weak D call: TRBD1 (5 bases). The CDR3 extends over 15 amino acids. Germline CDR1 is MNHEY and CDR2 is SVGAGI. Trimming cost V 0 bases and J 6 bases, with 14 bases left between them.

The chain uses TRBV6-2 or TRBV6-3 and TRBJ2-1; 7 nucleotides align to TRBD2. The CDR3 runs 15 residues. V lost 6 bases and J lost 6; bases outside the gene matches: 11. Germline V gives CDR1 MNHEY, CDR2 SVGEGT. CDR3 DNA: TGTGCCAGCAGCCCGGCGGGAGCGGGACTCAATGAGCAGTTCTTC. Translation gives CASSPAGAGLNEQFF.

This clonotype has just a few counts. The rearrangement uses TRBV7-2 and TRBJ2-7, with D possibly matching TRBD2 (5 bases). Trimming left V 2 bases short and J 1 base short, with 12 bases between. Germline V gives CDR1 SGHTA, CDR2 FQGNSA. The CDR3 totals 15 residues. The CDR3 is CASSLPRTGSYEQYF. For the CDR3, the DNA is TGTGCCAGCAGCTTACCCCGGACGGGGTCCTACGAGCAGTACTTC.

The chain joins TRBV15 to TRBJ1-6; no reliable D call. Trimming removed 0 bases at V and 8 bases at J, with 2 bases between. Germline V lookup: CDR1 LNHNV, CDR2 YYDKDF (reference sequence). The CDR3 runs 12 residues. The DNA for the CDR3 is TGTGCCACCAGCAGAGACTATTCACCCCTCCACTTT. It specifies CATSRDYSPLHF.

The chain links TRBV7-3 to TRBJ2-5; D unclear. The CDR3 loop spans 13 amino acids. Trimming cost V 5 bases and J 5 bases, with 12 bases left between them. Germline V gives CDR1 SGHTA, CDR2 FQGTGA. In DNA, the CDR3 is TGTGCCAGCAGCCAAAGCCTGGGGGAGACCCAGTACTTC. The encoded protein is CASSQSLGETQYF.

The V gene is TRBV19, the J gene TRBJ2-1, with 9 bases fitting TRBD1. V shed 7 bases, J shed 8 bases, and the junction held 6 bases outside the gene matches. The CDR3 is 13 residues long. The germline gives CDR1 LNHDA, CDR2 SQIVND (reference sequence). The CDR3 bases are TGTGCCAGTACCGCACAGGGGGCCGATGAGCAGTTCTTC. It encodes CASTAQGADEQFF.

The CDR3 DNA reads as TGTGCCACCCTGCGGGGAACAAGGGGAGAGACCCAGTACTTC. Amino acid sequence: CATLRGTRGETQYF. The rearrangement joins TRBV6-2 or TRBV6-3 to TRBJ2-5; perhaps TRBD2 as D (6 bases). Germline V lookup: CDR1 MNHEY, CDR2 SVGEGT. The CDR3 spans 14 residues. Trimming left V 10 bases short and J 4 bases short, with 19 bases between.

By share, this clonotype ranks as large. The DNA for the CDR3 is TGTGCCAGCAGCTTCTTCGGGACAGGCGGCCGGACTGAAGCTTTCTTT. Translated: CASSFFGTGGRTEAFF. V and J are TRBV5-6 and TRBJ1-1, with TRBD1 matching over 8 bases. CDR1 and CDR2 from the germline V gene are SGHDT and YYEEEE. Unmatched junction bases numbered 11, after V lost 2 bases and J lost 5 bases. The CDR3 totals 16 residues.

The chain has TRBV12-3 or TRBV12-4 and TRBJ1-1, with TRBD1 matching over 10 bases. J gave up 4 bases and V 0 bases, and 5 bases lay outside the gene matches. The CDR3 spans 16 residues. The CDR3 protein is CASSLAPGQGTTEAFF. CDR3 nucleotide sequence: TGTGCCAGCAGTTTAGCCCCGGGACAGGGGACCACTGAAGCTTTCTTT.

The chain joins TRBV28 to TRBJ2-7; 7 nucleotides line up with TRBD2. The CDR3 consists of 15 residues. Germline V gene lookup returns CDR1 MDHEN and CDR2 SYDVKM. V shed 5 bases, J shed 2 bases, and the junction held 9 bases outside the gene matches. This CDR3 is CASSPGGSAAYEQYF. Here the CDR3 DNA reads TGTGCCAGCAGTCCCGGGGGGAGCGCAGCCTACGAGCAGTACTTC.

This clonotype was counted only a few times. The chain recombines TRBV7-2 with TRBJ2-5; TRBD2 is a possible D gene (6 bases). CDR3 length equals 14 residues. Deletions cut 0 bases from V and 5 bases from J, with 10 bases between. Germline V gives CDR1 SGHTA, CDR2 FQGNSA. CDR3 nucleotides: TGTGCCAGCAGCTTAGCCGGGAGTAGGGAGACCCAGTACTTC. This translates into CASSLAGSRETQYF. The full variable domain, rest sourced from reference TRBV7-2 and TRBJ2-5, is GAGVSQSPSNKVTEKGKDVELRCDPISGHTALYWYRQSLGQGLEFLIYFQGNSAPDKSGLPSDRFSAERTGGSVSTLTIQRTQQEDSAVYLCASSLAGSRETQYFGPGTRLLVL.

The chain couples TRBV20-1 to TRBJ2-5; D could derive from TRBD1 or TRBD2 (6 bases each). The germline gives CDR1 DFQATT, CDR2 SNEGSKA (reference sequence). The V gene lost 1 base and the J gene lost 2 bases, with 14 bases spanning the gap. This CDR3 comprises 15 residues. CDR3 protein: CSARVGGPKQETQYF. In DNA form, the CDR3 reads TGCAGTGCTAGAGTTGGGGGGCCCAAGCAAGAGACCCAGTACTTC.

This clonotype was counted a few times. This chain joins TRBV7-6 and TRBJ2-2; TRBD1 matches 8 bases. CDR1 and CDR2 from the germline V gene are SGHVS and FNYEAQ. The CDR3 contains 16 residues. J lost 0 bases, V lost 6 bases, and 6 bases had no gene match. CDR3 bases: TGTGCCAGCAGAGTAAGGACAGGGTCGAACACCGGGGAGCTGTTTTTT. This sequence encodes CASRVRTGSNTGELFF. Combining the CDR3 with reference TRBV7-6 and TRBJ2-2 gives the whole variable domain GAGVSQSPRYKVTKRGQDVALRCDPISGHVSLYWYRQALGQGPEFLTYFNYEAQQDKSGLPNDRFSAERPEGSISTLTIQRTEQRDSAMYRCASRVRTGSNTGELFFGEGSRLTVL.

The J gene is TRBJ2-1, the V gene TRBV28, with D tentatively TRBD2 (6 bases). This CDR3 region has 16 residues. V was clipped by 3 bases and J by 0 bases, with 12 bases between them. Germline CDR1 is MDHEN and CDR2 is SYDVKM. The CDR3: CASSFWGDFSYNEQFF. In DNA form, the CDR3 reads TGTGCCAGCAGTTTTTGGGGGGACTTCTCCTACAATGAGCAGTTCTTC. Drawing the rest from reference TRBV28 and TRBJ2-1, the complete variable domain is DVKVTQSSRYLVKRTGEKVFLECVQDMDHENMFWYRQDPGLGLRLIYFSYDVKMKEKGDIPEGYSVSREKKERFSLILESASTNQTSMYLCASSFWGDFSYNEQFFGPGTRLTVL.

V is TRBV28 and J is TRBJ2-3; D is uncertain. Trimming pared 6 bases from V and 0 bases from J, leaving 22 bases between. From germline, CDR1 is MDHEN and CDR2 SYDVKM. The CDR3 covers 18 residues. The DNA of the CDR3 is TGTGCCAGCAGAACCGCATTTTTGAGGCGGATAAGCACAGATACGCAGTATTTT. This sequence encodes CASRTAFLRRISTDTQYF.